This T cell receptor (beta chain) originates from a study of T cell responses to AZD1222 COVID-19 vaccine. Notes on the study in general: Donors in the cohort were predominantly white British and more often female, and clonal diversity was possibly underestimated. Reports indicate that nearly half of spike-specific TCRs are directed at unmutated variant regions. Spike-wide coverage was observed for vaccine-associated CD4 TCRs, with dominant responses at 160-218 and 743-854.

The CDR3 loop spans 13 amino acids. Trimming took 5 bases from V and 5 from J, leaving 11 bases between them. Germline V gives CDR1 SGHRS, CDR2 YFSETQ. TCRdb's table, derived via immunoSEQ multiplex PCR, lists solely in-frame clones and lacks some. The sample lists about 270,000 clones, around 93% occurring once. Pooling of second doses given at about 4 or about 12 weeks was done. With regard to this clone: What it binds is not known.

This TCR was recovered from an adult who received the AZD1222 COVID-19 vaccine. The source material was peripheral blood, sampled 28 days after the second AZD1222 dose. The J gene is TRBJ2-1, the V gene TRBV5-1; D tentatively reads TRBD1 or TRBD2 (5 bases each). The CDR3 sequence: CASSTGTDNEQFF. The DNA for the CDR3 is TGCGCCAGCAGTACCGGGACGGACAATGAGCAGTTCTTC.